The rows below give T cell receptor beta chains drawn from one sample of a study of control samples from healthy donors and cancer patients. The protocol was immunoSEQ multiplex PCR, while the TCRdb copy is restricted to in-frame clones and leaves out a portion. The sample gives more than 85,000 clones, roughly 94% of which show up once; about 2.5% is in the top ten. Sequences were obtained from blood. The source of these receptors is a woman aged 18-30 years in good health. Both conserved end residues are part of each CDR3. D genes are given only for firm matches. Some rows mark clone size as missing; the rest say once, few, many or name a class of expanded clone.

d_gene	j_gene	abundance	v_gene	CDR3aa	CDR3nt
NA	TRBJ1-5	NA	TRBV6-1	CASSEMGYSNQPQHF	TGTGCCAGCAGTGAAATGGGGTATAGCAATCAGCCCCAGCATTTT
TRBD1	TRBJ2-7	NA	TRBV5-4	CASSLALGTASYEQYF	TGTGCCAGCAGCTTGGCTCTTGGGACAGCGTCCTACGAGCAGTACTTC
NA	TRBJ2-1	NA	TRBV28	CASSFSGRGASYNEQFF	TGTGCCAGCAGCTTTAGCGGTAGAGGGGCCTCCTACAATGAGCAGTTCTTC
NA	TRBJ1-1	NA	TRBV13	CASSPLFPSFEAFF	TGTGCCAGCAGCCCCCTATTCCCCAGCTTTGAAGCTTTCTTT
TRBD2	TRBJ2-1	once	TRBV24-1	CATSDHQGLALNEQFF	TGTGCCACCAGTGATCATCAGGGACTAGCCCTCAATGAGCAGTTCTTC
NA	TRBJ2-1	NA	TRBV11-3	CASSQVGLGRVEQFF	TGTGCCAGCAGCCAAGTGGGTTTAGGTCGGGTTGAGCAGTTCTTC
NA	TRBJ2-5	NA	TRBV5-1	CASSPEPANIETQYF	TGCGCCAGCAGCCCTGAACCCGCAAACATCGAGACCCAGTACTTC
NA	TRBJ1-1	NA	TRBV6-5	CASSSTANTEAFF	TGTGCCAGCAGTTCGACAGCGAACACTGAAGCTTTCTTT
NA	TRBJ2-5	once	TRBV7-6	CASSLAGQDQETQYF	TGTGCCAGCAGCTTAGCTGGTCAGGACCAAGAGACCCAGTACTTC
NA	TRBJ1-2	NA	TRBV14	CASSQTQTATYGYTF	TGTGCCAGCAGCCAAACACAGACAGCCACCTATGGCTACACCTTC
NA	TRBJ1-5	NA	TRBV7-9	CASSPDIANQPQHF	TGTGCCAGCAGTCCGGACATCGCGAATCAGCCCCAGCATTTT
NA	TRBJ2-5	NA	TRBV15	CATTDGQKETQYF	TGTGCCACCACCGACGGACAGAAAGAGACCCAGTACTTC
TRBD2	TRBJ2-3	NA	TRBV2	CASSRGGSDTQYF	TGTGCCAGCAGTCGGGGGGGATCCGATACGCAGTATTTT
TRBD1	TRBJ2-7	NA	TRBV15	CATSLDRGSYEQYF	TGTGCCACCAGCCTAGACAGGGGGTCCTACGAGCAGTACTTC
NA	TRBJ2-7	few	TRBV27	CASSNRLEQYF	TGTGCCAGCAGTAACCGGCTCGAGCAGTACTTC
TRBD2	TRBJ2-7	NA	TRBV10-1	CASSESRGYEQYF	TGCGCCAGCAGTGAGTCGCGGGGGTACGAGCAGTACTTC
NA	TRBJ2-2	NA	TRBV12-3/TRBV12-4	CASSFLRPGELFF	TGTGCCAGCAGTTTTCTACGGCCCGGGGAGCTGTTTTTT
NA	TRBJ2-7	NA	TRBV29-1	CSVVLLADSFFYEQYF	TGCAGCGTTGTTCTCCTAGCTGACTCTTTTTTCTACGAGCAGTACTTC
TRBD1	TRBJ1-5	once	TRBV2	CASSEGQDSNQPQHF	TGTGCCAGCAGTGAGGGACAGGATAGCAATCAGCCCCAGCATTTT
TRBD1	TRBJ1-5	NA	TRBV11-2	CASSSGTVSNQPQHF	TGTGCCAGCAGCTCCGGGACAGTTAGCAATCAGCCCCAGCATTTT
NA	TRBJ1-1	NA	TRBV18	CASSPPFGEGFGNTEAFF	TGTGCCAGCTCACCACCTTTCGGGGAGGGGTTTGGGAACACTGAAGCTTTCTTT
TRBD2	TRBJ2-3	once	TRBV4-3	CASSQETSGTSGKDTQYF	TGCGCCAGCAGCCAAGAAACTTCCGGGACTAGCGGCAAAGATACGCAGTATTTT
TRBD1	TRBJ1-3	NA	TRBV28	CASSLQGAGGNTIYF	TGTGCCAGCAGTTTGCAGGGGGCAGGAGGAAACACCATATATTTT
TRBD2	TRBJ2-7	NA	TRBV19	CASRRTSGGSYEQYF	TGTGCCAGTAGACGGACTAGCGGGGGAAGCTACGAGCAGTACTTC
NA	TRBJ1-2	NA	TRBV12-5	CASGLVQGYTF	TGTGCTAGTGGTTTGGTACAGGGCTACACCTTC
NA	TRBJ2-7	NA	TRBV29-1	CSVEELTGYEQYF	TGCAGCGTTGAAGAATTAACGGGGTACGAGCAGTACTTC
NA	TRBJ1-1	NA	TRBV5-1	CASSSGTGLEAFF	TGCGCCAGCAGCTCAGGAACAGGGTTGGAAGCTTTCTTT
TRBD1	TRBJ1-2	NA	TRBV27	CASSWGTGQLNYGYTF	TGTGCCAGCAGTTGGGGCACGGGACAGCTTAACTATGGCTACACCTTC
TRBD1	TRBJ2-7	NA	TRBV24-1	CATSDQDRGRGEQYF	TGTGCCACCAGTGACCAGGACAGGGGGCGAGGCGAGCAGTACTTC
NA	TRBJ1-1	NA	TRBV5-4	CASSLVWTAEAFF	TGTGCCAGCAGCTTGGTATGGACCGCTGAAGCTTTCTTT
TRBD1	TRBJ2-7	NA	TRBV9	CASSGDRDYEQYF	TGTGCCAGCAGCGGGGACAGGGACTACGAGCAGTACTTC
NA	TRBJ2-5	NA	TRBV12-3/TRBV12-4	CASTWGETQYF	TGTGCCAGCACCTGGGGTGAGACCCAGTACTTC
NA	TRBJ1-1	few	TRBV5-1	CASSLVGTFMNTEAFF	TGCGCCAGCAGCTTGGTCGGGACCTTCATGAACACTGAAGCTTTCTTT
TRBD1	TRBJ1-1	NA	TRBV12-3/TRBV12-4	CASSLGTGLEAFF	TGTGCCAGCAGTTTAGGGACAGGGCTAGAAGCTTTCTTT
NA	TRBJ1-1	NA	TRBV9	CASSPSGQRGNTEAFF	TGTGCCAGCAGCCCCTCGGGGCAGCGAGGGAACACTGAAGCTTTCTTT
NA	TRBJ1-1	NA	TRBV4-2	CASSQDGAPGEAFF	TGTGCCAGCAGCCAAGATGGCGCCCCAGGGGAAGCTTTCTTT
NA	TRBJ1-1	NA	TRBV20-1	CSGELNTEAFF	TGCAGTGGAGAGCTGAACACTGAAGCTTTCTTT
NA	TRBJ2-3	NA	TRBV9	CASSPGAASGRGDTQYF	TGTGCCAGCAGTCCCGGGGCCGCGAGCGGCAGGGGAGATACGCAGTATTTT
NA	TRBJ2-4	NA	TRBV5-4	CASSPTAILAKNIQYF	TGTGCCAGCAGCCCGACTGCAATCTTAGCCAAAAACATTCAGTACTTC
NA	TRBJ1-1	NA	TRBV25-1	CASSGGQTFF	TGTGCCAGCAGTGGAGGGCAAACTTTCTTT
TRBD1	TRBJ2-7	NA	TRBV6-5	CASSYRATGKGEQYF	TGTGCCAGCAGTTACCGGGCGACAGGGAAAGGCGAGCAGTACTTC
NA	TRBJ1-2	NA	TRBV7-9	CASSASGLRNYGYTF	TGTGCCAGCAGCGCCTCGGGGCTAAGGAACTATGGCTACACCTTC
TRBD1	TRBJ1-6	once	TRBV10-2	CASSESARGPHSPLHF	TGCGCCAGCAGTGAGTCGGCCAGGGGGCCCCATTCACCCCTCCACTTT
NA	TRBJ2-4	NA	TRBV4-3	CASSQDNLAKNIQYF	TGCGCCAGCAGCCAAGATAACCTAGCCAAAAACATTCAGTACTTC
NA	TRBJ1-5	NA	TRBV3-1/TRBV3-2	CASSQETGRYNQPQHF	TGTGCCAGCAGCCAAGAAACGGGACGGTACAATCAGCCCCAGCATTTT
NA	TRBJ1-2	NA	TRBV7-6	CASSPSDSPETF	TGTGCCAGCAGCCCCTCGGACAGCCCGGAGACCTTC
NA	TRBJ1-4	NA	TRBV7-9	CASSLSGSVRTARNEKLFF	TGTGCCAGCAGCTTAAGCGGCTCTGTAAGGACAGCTCGCAATGAAAAACTGTTTTTT